Below, 5 T cell receptor beta chains from the same sample are listed, as sequenced in a study of blood T cells in healthy people across ages. PCR was performed a second time for about 6 to 12 cycles using a sample-barcoded 5' primer and a J-beta primer mix. TCRdb analysed the 5' RACE reads with MiXCR anew, one entry per CDR3 protein. The sample has about 720,000 distinct CDR3 sequences; roughly 25% are singletons. The same data also went into a second study, on T cells of mothers and their children.

Sequenced material: blood. The receptors stem from a boy aged 10-17 years in good health.

In its sample, this clonotype was seen once. This chain joins TRBV28 and TRBJ2-7, with D tentatively TRBD1 (5 bases). This CDR3 region has 15 residues. CDR1 and CDR2 from the germline V gene are MDHEN and SYDVKM. Trimming removed 1 base from V and 2 bases from J, with 12 bases in between. The DNA for the CDR3 is TGTGCCAGCAGTTTATCCCCTGACAGACCCTACGAGCAGTACTTC. Translating it yields CASSLSPDRPYEQYF.

CDR3 bases: TGTGCCAGCAGTAGACCCAACAGGGGGGAAGAGACCCAGTACTTC. Its protein product is CASSRPNRGEETQYF. This chain connects TRBV6-6 to TRBJ2-5; TRBD1 agrees at 8 bases. The length of the CDR3 is 15 residues. V was clipped by 5 bases and J by 3 bases; unmatched bases: 8. Per the germline V gene, CDR1 is MNHNY and CDR2 is SVGAGI (reference sequence).

The chain couples TRBV7-2 to TRBJ1-4; D is uncertain. V lost 3 bases, J lost 8 bases, and 10 bases lay in between. The germline gives CDR1 SGHTA, CDR2 FQGNSA. The length of the CDR3 is 13 residues. The CDR3 sequence is CASSFGPQEKLFF. CDR3 DNA sequence: TGTGCCAGCAGCTTCGGGCCCCAGGAAAAACTGTTTTTT.

This clonotype was observed a single time. The J gene is TRBJ2-7, the V gene TRBV4-1; 9 positions agree with TRBD1. The CDR3 length is 16 residues. V shed 0 bases and J 7 bases; nucleotides not matched to a gene: 10. Germline CDR1 and CDR2: MGHRA and YSYEKL. CDR3 nucleotides: TGCGCCAGCAGCCAAGATGCAAGGACAGGGGTATGGGAGCAGTACTTC. Protein sequence: CASSQDARTGVWEQYF.

The V call is TRBV5-1, the J call TRBJ2-1, with 9 bases identical to TRBD2. CDR1 is SGHRS and CDR2 is YFSETQ in the germline V gene. V gave up 4 bases and J gave up 0 bases; unmatched junction bases: 11. This CDR3 comprises 18 residues. The CDR3 reads CASSKSGGRESSYNEQFF. CDR3 bases: TGCGCCAGCAGCAAGAGCGGGGGGCGTGAAAGCTCCTACAATGAGCAGTTCTTC.